What follows is one T cell receptor beta chain and its context. Its antigen is undetermined. Sequenced by immunoSEQ multiplex PCR; TCRdb stores in-frame clones only, minus some. The table lists tens of thousands of clones, 90% of them singletons. Time point meaning: cycle 4 day 1 (C4D1), after five to seven weeks of nivolumab. Every one of the patients relapsed after autologous stem cell transplantation (brentuximab vedotin exposure was variable). This sample was taken from a study of PD-1 blockade in classical Hodgkin lymphoma. Overall study context: Once every 2 weeks, patients received intravenous nivolumab at 3 mg/kg.

Study results and caveats: TCR diversity at baseline was reported to be reduced in newly diagnosed patients relative to healthy donors.

V shed 8 bases and J shed 2 bases, with 19 bases lying between them. This CDR3 is built from 16 residues. Germline V CDR1 and CDR2: MDHEN, SYDVKM. The source was peripheral blood mononuclear cells (PBMCs), collected before the fourth cycle of nivolumab. The TCR sequence derives from a human donor with classical Hodgkin lymphoma. The rearrangement joins TRBV28 to TRBJ2-1; D is possibly TRBD2 (6 bases). CDR3 residues: CASSPSGLPTYNEQFF. The CDR3 DNA is TGTGCCAGCTCCCCGTCGGGACTCCCCACCTACAATGAGCAGTTCTTC.